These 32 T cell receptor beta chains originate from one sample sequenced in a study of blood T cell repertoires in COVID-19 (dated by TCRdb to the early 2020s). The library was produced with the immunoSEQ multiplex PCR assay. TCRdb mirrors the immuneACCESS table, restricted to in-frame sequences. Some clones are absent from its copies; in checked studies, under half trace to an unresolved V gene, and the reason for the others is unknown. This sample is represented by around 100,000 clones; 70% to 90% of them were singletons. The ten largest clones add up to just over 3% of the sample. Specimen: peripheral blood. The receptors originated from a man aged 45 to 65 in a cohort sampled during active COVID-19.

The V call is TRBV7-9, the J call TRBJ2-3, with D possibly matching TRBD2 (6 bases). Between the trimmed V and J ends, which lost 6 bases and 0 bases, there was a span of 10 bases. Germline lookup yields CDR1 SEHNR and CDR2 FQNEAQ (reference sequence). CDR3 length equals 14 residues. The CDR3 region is CASSPAGSTDTQYF. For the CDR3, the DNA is TGTGCCAGCAGTCCAGCGGGCAGCACAGATACGCAGTATTTT.

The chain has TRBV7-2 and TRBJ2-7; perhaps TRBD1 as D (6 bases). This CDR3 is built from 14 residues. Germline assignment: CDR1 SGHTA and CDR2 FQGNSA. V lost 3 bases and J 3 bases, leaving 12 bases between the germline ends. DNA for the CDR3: TGTGCCAGCAGCTTCGCTGGGGGCTTCTACGAGCAGTACTTC. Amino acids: CASSFAGGFYEQYF.

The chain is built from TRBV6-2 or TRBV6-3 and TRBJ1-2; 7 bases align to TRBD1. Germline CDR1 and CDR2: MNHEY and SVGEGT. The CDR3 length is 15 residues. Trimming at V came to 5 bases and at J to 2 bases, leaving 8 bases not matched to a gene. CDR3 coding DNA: TGTGCCAGCAGTAACGGACAGGAGCCCAACTATGGCTACACCTTC. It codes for CASSNGQEPNYGYTF.

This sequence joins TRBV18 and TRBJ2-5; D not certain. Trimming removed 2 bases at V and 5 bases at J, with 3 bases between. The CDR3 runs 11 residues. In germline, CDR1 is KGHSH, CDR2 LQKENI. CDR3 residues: CASSPGETQYF. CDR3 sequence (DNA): TGTGCCAGCTCACCAGGCGAGACCCAGTACTTC.

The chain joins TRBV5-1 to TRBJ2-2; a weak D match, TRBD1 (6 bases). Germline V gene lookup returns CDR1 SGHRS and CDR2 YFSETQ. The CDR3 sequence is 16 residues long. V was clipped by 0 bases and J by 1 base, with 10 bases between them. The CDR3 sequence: CASSLDSRGNTGELFF. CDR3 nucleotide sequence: TGCGCCAGCAGCTTGGATTCCAGGGGGAACACCGGGGAGCTGTTTTTT.

CDR3 DNA: TGTGCCAGCAGCTCTCGGCGGGGGATGAACTACAATGAGCAGTTCTTC. Amino acid sequence: CASSSRRGMNYNEQFF. The V and J genes are TRBV2 and TRBJ2-1; 7 positions match TRBD2. Germline V lookup: CDR1 SNHLY, CDR2 FYNNEI. This CDR3 region has 16 residues. The ends lost 6 bases at V and 3 bases at J; junction bases unmatched: 11.

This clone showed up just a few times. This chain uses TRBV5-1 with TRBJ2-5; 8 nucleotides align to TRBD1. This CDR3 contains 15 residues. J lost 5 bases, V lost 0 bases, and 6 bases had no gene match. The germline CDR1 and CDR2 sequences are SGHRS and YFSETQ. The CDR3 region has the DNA TGCGCCAGCAGCTTGGGACAGGGGTTTAGGGAGACCCAGTACTTC. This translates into CASSLGQGFRETQYF.

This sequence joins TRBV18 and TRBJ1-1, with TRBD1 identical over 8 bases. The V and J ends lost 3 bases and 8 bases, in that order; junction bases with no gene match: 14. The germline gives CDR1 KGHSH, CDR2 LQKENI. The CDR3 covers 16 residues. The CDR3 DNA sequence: TGTGCCAGCTCACCCCTCGCAGGGGTCAGGGGGCCCGAAGCTTTCTTT. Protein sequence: CASSPLAGVRGPEAFF.

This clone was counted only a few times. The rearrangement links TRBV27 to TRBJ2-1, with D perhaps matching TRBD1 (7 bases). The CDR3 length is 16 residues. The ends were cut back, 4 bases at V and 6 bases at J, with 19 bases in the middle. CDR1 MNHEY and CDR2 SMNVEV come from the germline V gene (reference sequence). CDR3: CASSWGRGRGFNEQFF. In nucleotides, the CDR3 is TGTGCCAGCAGTTGGGGGCGGGGCAGGGGGTTCAATGAGCAGTTCTTC.

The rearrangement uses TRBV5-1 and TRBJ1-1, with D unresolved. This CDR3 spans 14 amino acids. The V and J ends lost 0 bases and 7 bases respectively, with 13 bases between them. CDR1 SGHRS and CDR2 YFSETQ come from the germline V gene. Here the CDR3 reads CASSLVGWGGEAFF. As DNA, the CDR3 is TGCGCCAGCAGCTTGGTTGGTTGGGGAGGTGAAGCTTTCTTT.

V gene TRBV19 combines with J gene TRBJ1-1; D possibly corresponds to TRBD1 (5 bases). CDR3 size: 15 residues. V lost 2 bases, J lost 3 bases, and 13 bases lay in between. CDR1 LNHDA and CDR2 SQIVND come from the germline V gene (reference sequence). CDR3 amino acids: CASSILGGGYTEAFF. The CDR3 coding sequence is TGTGCCAGTAGTATATTGGGTGGGGGGTACACTGAAGCTTTCTTT.

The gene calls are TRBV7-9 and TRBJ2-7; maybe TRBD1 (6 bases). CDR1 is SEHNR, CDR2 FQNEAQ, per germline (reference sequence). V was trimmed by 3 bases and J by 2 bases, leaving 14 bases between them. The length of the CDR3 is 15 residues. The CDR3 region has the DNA TGTGCCAGCAGCTTGATCCAGGGGTCCGCCTACGAGCAGTACTTC. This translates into CASSLIQGSAYEQYF.

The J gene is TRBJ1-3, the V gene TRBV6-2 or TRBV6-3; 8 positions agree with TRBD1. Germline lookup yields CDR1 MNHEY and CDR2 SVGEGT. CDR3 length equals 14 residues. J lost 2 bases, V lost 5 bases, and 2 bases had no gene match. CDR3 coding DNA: TGTGCCAGCAGTGGACAGGGAACTGGAAACACCATATATTTT. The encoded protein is CASSGQGTGNTIYF.

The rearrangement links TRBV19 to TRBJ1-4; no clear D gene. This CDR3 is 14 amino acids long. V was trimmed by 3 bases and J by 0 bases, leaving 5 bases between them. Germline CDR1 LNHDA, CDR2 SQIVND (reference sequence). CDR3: CASSISATNEKLFF. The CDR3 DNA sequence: TGTGCCAGTAGTATTTCAGCAACTAATGAAAAACTGTTTTTT.

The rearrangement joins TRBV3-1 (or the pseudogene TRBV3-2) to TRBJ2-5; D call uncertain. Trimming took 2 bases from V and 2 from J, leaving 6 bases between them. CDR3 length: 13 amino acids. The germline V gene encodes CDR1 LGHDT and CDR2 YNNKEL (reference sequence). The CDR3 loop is CASSQFSQETQYF. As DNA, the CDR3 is TGTGCCAGCAGCCAATTCAGTCAAGAGACCCAGTACTTC.

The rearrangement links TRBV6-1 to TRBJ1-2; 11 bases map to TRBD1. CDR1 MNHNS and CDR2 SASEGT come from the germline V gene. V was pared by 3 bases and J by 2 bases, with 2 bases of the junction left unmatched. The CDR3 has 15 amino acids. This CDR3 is CASSERTGGNYGYTF. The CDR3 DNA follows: TGTGCCAGCAGTGAGCGGACAGGGGGCAACTATGGCTACACCTTC.

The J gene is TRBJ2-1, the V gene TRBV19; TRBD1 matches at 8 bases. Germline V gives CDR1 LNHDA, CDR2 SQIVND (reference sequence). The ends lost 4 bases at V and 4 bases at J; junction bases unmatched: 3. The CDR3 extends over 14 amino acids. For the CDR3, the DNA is TGTGCCAGTAGTACCCGGACAGGGTACAATGAGCAGTTCTTC. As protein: CASSTRTGYNEQFF.

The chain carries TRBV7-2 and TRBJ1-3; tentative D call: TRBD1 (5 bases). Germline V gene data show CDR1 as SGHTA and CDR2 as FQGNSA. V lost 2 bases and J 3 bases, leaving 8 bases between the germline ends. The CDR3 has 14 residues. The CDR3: CASSLMGGGNTIYF. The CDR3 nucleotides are TGTGCCAGCAGCTTAATGGGGGGTGGAAACACCATATATTTT.

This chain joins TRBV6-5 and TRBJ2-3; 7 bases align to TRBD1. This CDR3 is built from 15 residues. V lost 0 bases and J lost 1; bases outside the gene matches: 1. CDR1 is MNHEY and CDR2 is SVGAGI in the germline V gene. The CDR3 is CASSYSGQRTDTQYF. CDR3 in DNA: TGTGCCAGCAGTTACTCGGGACAGCGCACAGATACGCAGTATTTT.

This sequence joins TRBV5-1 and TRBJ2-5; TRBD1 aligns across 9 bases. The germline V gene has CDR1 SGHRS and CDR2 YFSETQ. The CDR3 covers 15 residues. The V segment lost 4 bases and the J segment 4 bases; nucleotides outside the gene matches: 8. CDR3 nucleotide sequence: TGCGCCAGCAGCCCAGGGACAGGGAGGTTAGAGACCCAGTACTTC. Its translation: CASSPGTGRLETQYF.

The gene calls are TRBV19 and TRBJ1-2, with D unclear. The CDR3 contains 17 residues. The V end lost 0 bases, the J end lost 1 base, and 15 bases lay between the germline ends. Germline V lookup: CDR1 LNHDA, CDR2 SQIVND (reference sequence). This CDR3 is CASSIDAGYTRNYGYTF. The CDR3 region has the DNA TGTGCCAGTAGTATAGATGCAGGTTATACTCGTAACTATGGCTACACCTTC.

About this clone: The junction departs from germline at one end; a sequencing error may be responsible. CDR3 residues: CASSLESSGGASQYF. The CDR3 DNA follows: TGTGCCAGCAGCCTAGAGTCAAGCGGGGGGGCTTCCCAGTACTTC. The V call is TRBV11-3, the J call TRBJ2-5; 10 bases align to TRBD2. Germline V gene lookup returns CDR1 SGHNT and CDR2 YENEEA. This CDR3 spans 15 amino acids.

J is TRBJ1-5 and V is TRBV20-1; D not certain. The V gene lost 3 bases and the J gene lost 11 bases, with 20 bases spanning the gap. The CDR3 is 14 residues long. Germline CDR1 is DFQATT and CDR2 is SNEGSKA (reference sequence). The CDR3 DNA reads TGCAGTGCTAGTTCACCCACAACGATCTTGTCCCAGCATTTT. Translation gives CSASSPTTILSQHF.

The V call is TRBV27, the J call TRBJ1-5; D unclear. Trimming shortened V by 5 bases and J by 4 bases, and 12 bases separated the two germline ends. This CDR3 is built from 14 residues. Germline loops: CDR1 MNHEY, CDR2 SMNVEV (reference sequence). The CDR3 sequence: CASSPQRSNQPQHF. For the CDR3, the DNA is TGTGCCAGCAGTCCACAGCGGTCGAATCAGCCCCAGCATTTT.

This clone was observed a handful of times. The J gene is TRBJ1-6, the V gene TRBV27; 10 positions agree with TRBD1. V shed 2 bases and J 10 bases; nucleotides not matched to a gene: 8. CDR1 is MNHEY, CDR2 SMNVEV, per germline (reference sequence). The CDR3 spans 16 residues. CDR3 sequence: CASSLRQGARWSPLHF. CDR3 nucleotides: TGTGCCAGCAGTTTAAGACAGGGGGCCAGGTGGTCACCCCTCCACTTT.

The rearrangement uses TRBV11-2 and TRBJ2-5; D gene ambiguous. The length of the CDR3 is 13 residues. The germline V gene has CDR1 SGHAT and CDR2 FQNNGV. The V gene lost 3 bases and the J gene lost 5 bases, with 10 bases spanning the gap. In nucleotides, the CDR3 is TGTGCCAGCAGCTTGCGACTCGGGGAGACCCAGTACTTC. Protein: CASSLRLGETQYF.

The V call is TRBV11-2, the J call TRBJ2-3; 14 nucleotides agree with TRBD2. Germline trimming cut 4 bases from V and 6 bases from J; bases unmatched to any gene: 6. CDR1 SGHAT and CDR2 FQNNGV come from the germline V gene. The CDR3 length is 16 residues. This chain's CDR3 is CASSSGLAGDIDTQYF. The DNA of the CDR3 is TGTGCCAGCAGCTCGGGACTAGCGGGGGATATTGATACGCAGTATTTT.

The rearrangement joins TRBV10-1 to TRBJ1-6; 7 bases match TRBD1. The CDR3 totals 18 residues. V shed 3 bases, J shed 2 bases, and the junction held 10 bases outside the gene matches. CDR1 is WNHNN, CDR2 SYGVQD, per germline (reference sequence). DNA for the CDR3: TGCGCCAGCAGTGATAGGAGGGGACAGCAACCCTATAATTCACCCCTCCACTTT. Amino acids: CASSDRRGQQPYNSPLHF.

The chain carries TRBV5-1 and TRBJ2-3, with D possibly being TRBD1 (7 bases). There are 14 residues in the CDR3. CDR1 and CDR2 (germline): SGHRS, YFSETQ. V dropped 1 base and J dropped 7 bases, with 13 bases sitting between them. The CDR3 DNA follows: TGCGCCAGCAGCTTGTCGGGGGACAGTCATACGCAGTATTTT. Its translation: CASSLSGDSHTQYF.

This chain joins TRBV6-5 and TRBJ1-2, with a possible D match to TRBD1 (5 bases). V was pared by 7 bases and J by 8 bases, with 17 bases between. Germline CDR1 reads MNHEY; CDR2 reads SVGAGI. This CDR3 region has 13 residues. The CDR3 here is CASTPSGGGGYTF. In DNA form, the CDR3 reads TGTGCCAGCACTCCTTCGGGGGGAGGCGGCTACACCTTC.

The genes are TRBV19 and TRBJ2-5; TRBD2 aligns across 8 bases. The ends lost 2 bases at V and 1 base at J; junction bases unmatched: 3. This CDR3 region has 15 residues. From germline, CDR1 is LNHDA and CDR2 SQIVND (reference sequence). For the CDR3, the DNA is TGTGCCAGTAGTATACAAAGCGGGGGCCAAGAGACCCAGTACTTC. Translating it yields CASSIQSGGQETQYF.

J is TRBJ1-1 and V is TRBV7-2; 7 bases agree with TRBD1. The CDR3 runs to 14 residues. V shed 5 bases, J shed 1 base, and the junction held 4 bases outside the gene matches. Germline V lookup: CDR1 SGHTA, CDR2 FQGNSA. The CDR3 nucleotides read TGTGCCAGCAGCCTCCGGGACAGGAACACTGAAGCTTTCTTT. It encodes CASSLRDRNTEAFF.